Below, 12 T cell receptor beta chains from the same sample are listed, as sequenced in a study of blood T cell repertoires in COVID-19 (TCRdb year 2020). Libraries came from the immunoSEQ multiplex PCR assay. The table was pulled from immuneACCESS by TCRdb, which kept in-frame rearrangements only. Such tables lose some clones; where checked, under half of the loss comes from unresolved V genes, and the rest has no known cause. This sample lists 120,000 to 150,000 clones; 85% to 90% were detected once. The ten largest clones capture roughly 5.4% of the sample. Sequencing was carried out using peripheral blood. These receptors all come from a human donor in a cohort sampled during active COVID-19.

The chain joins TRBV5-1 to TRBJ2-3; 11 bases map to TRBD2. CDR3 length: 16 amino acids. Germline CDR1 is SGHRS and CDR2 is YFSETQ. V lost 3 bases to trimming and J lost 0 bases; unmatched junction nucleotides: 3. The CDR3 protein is CASSSLAGGSTDTQYF. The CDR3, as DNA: TGCGCCAGCAGCTCTCTAGCGGGGGGCAGCACAGATACGCAGTATTTT.

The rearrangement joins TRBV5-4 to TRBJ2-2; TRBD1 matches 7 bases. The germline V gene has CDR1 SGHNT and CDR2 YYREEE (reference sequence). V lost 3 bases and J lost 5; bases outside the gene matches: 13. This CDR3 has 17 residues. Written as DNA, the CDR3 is TGTGCCAGCAGCTCACTTTCGGACAGGTTAAAGACCGGGGAGCTGTTTTTT. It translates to CASSSLSDRLKTGELFF.

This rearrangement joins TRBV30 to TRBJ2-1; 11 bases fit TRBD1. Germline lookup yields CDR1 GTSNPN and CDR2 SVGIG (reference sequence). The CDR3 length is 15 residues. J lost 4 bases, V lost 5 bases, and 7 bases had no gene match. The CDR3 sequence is CAWLGQGARYNEQFF. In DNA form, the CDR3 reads TGTGCCTGGCTTGGACAGGGGGCAAGGTACAATGAGCAGTTCTTC.

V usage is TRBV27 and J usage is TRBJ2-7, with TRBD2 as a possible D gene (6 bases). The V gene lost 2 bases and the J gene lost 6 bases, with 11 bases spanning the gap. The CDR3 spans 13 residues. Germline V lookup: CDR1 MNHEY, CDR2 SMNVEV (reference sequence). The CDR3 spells CASSLGAGSEQYF. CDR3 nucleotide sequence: TGTGCCAGCAGTTTAGGTGCGGGGAGCGAGCAGTACTTC.

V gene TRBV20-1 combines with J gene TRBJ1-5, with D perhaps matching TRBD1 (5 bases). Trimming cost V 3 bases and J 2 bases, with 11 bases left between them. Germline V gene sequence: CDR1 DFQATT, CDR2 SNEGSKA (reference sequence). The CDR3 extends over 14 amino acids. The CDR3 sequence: CSASGRVGNQPQHF. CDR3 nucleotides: TGCAGTGCTAGTGGCAGGGTTGGCAATCAGCCCCAGCATTTT.

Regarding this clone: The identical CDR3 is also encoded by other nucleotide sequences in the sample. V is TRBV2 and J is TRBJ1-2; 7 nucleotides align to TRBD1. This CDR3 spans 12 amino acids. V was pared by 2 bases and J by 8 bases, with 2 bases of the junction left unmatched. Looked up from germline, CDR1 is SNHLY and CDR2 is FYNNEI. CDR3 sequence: CASSETGVGYTF. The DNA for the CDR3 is TGTGCCAGCAGTGAAACAGGGGTAGGCTACACCTTC.

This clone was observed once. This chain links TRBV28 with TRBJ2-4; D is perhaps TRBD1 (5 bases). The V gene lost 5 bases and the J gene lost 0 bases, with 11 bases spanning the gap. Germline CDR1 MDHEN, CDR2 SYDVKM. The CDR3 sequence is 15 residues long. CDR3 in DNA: TGTGCCAGCAGTCCAACAGGATTAGCCAAAAACATTCAGTACTTC. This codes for CASSPTGLAKNIQYF.

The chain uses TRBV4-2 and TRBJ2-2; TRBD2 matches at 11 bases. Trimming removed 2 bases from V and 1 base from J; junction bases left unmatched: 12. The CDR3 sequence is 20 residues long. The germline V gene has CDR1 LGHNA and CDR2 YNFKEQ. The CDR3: CASSQPGLAGVLKNTGELFF. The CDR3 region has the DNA TGTGCCAGCAGCCAACCTGGACTAGCGGGTGTTCTAAAGAACACCGGGGAGCTGTTTTTT.

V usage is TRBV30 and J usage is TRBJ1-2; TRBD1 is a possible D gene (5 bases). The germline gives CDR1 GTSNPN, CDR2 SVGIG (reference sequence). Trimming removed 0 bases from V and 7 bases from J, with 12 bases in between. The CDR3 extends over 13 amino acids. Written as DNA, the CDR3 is TGTGCCTGGAGTGTACTGGGCAGGGCTGGCTACACCTTC. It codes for CAWSVLGRAGYTF.

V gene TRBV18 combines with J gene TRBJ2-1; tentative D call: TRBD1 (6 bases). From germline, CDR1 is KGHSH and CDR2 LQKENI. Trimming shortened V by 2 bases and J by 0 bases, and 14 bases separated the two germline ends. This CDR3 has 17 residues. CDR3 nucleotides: TGTGCCAGCTCACCATTCTCAGGGACAAGCTCCTACAATGAGCAGTTCTTC. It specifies CASSPFSGTSSYNEQFF.

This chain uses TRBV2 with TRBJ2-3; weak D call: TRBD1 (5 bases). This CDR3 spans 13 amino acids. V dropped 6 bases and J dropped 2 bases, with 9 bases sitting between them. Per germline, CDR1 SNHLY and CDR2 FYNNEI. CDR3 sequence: CASRGPFTDTQYF. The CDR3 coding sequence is TGTGCCAGCAGGGGGCCTTTCACAGATACGCAGTATTTT.

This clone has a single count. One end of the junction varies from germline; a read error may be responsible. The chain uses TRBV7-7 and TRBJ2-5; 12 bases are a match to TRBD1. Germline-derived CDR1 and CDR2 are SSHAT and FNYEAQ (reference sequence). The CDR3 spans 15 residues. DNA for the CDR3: TGTGCTAGCAGCTTGGGGACAGGGGGCTGGGAGACCCAGTACTTC. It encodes CASSLGTGGWETQYF.